This entry is about one T cell receptor (beta chain). Its antigen is currently unknown. TCRdb used MiXCR to reprocess the 5' RACE reads, holding one entry per CDR3 protein. The table shows 690,000 or so distinct CDR3 sequences, with approximately 9% occurring only once. This specimen comes from a study of identical twins. General study findings and limits: Donors were not followed over many years; analysis was cross-sectional.

The CDR3 is 14 residues long. Germline values: CDR1 LGHDT, CDR2 YNNKEL (reference sequence). V was cut by 5 bases and J by 2 bases, with 13 bases left in between. This same sample was also taken into another study, of yellow fever vaccine responses in identical twins.

The chain uses TRBV3-1 and TRBJ2-7; weak D call: TRBD1 (6 bases). The receptor's source is a woman between 18 and 30 years old in good health. Sample: PBMCs. CDR3 coding DNA: TGTGCCAGCAGCACCCGGGACATTCCCTACGAGCAGTACTTC. This sequence encodes CASSTRDIPYEQYF.